Below, 10 T cell receptor beta chains from the same sample are listed, as sequenced in a study of T-cell memory formation after mild COVID-19. TCRdb reprocessed the 5' RACE reads via MiXCR and lists one record per CDR3 protein. Among 300,000 to 400,000 distinct CDR3 sequences listed, around 20% were seen once. Sample: PBMCs or a T cell subset sorted from them (not recorded which). These TCRs come from an adult woman who had mild COVID-19 (a few samples of this study predate the infection). Cell type and time point are not known.

This rearrangement joins TRBV12-3 or TRBV12-4 to TRBJ2-1, with 8 bases fitting TRBD1. J was trimmed by 8 bases and V by 6 bases; bases with no gene match: 18. This CDR3 comprises 17 residues. The CDR3 spells CASRPHPGTGDPYEQFF. The CDR3, as DNA: TGTGCCAGCAGACCGCATCCTGGGACAGGTGATCCCTATGAGCAGTTCTTC.

This clonotype was observed a few times. This sequence joins TRBV6-4 and TRBJ2-1; 7 nucleotides line up with TRBD1. Germline CDR1 MRHNA, CDR2 SNTAGT. V dropped 3 bases and J dropped 2; count of bases not matched to a gene: 10. The CDR3 loop spans 17 amino acids. The CDR3: CASSESYRQGPYNEQFF. CDR3 in DNA: TGTGCCAGCAGTGAGTCCTACAGACAGGGACCCTACAATGAGCAGTTCTTC.

This clonotype came up a few times. This sequence joins TRBV2 and TRBJ2-3; a possible D gene is TRBD1 (6 bases). V was pared by 8 bases and J by 8 bases, with 20 bases between. The CDR3 covers 14 residues. Germline V gives CDR1 SNHLY, CDR2 FYNNEI. The DNA for the CDR3 is TGTGCCAGCTCGTCCACAGGGTCTTGGGGTACGCAGTATTTT. This codes for CASSSTGSWGTQYF.

The rearrangement uses TRBV7-2 and TRBJ1-1; no definite D call. V was clipped by 2 bases and J by 2 bases, with 12 bases between them. Germline CDR1 and CDR2: SGHTA and FQGNSA. The CDR3 has 15 residues. CDR3 nucleotides: TGTGCCAGCAGCTTACACCGACCGATCAACACTGAAGCTTTCTTT. This translates into CASSLHRPINTEAFF.

The gene calls are TRBV3-1 and TRBJ2-7, with unresolved D. Germline V gives CDR1 LGHDT, CDR2 YNNKEL (reference sequence). This CDR3 has 12 amino acids. V was cut by 0 bases and J by 3 bases, with 3 bases left in between. DNA of the CDR3: TGTGCCAGCAGCCAAGATCACTACGAGCAGTACTTC. Translation gives CASSQDHYEQYF.

The chain is built from TRBV6-1 and TRBJ1-5; no definite D call. Trimming took 1 base from V and 5 from J, leaving 6 bases between them. The germline CDR1 and CDR2 sequences are MNHNS and SASEGT. CDR3 size: 13 residues. The CDR3 here is CASSEVGDQPQHF. The CDR3 DNA reads TGTGCCAGCAGTGAAGTTGGTGATCAGCCCCAGCATTTT.

The chain links TRBV5-1 to TRBJ1-2, with 9 bases fitting TRBD1. With 4 bases clipped from V and 8 bases from J, the junction kept 6 bases outside the gene matches. Germline CDR1 SGHRS, CDR2 YFSETQ. The CDR3 is made up of 13 amino acids. DNA of the CDR3: TGCGCCAGCAGCCAGGGACAGGGCTACGGCTACACCTTC. It encodes CASSQGQGYGYTF.

The chain links TRBV7-6 to TRBJ2-5; no firm D call. This CDR3 has 15 amino acids. With 2 bases removed from V and 4 bases from J, the gap between germline ends came to 14 bases. Germline V gene data show CDR1 as SGHVS and CDR2 as FNYEAQ. The CDR3: CASSLRVAAGETQYF. The CDR3 bases are TGTGCCAGCAGCTTAAGGGTCGCGGCAGGAGAGACCCAGTACTTC.

A few counts support this clonotype. In DNA form, the CDR3 reads TGTGCCAGCAGCTCGACTAGTCTGATGGATACGCAGTATTTT. Residues: CASSSTSLMDTQYF. V is TRBV11-2 and J is TRBJ2-3, with D possibly TRBD2 on 6 matching bases. The CDR3 extends over 14 amino acids. V lost 4 bases to trimming and J lost 6 bases, with 14 bases between them. Germline V CDR1 and CDR2: SGHAT, FQNNGV.

This clonotype has just a few counts. V and J are TRBV7-2 and TRBJ2-1, with 9 bases lining up with TRBD1. The CDR3 covers 14 residues. CDR1 and CDR2 from the germline V gene are SGHTA and FQGNSA. J was trimmed by 3 bases and V by 4 bases; bases with no gene match: 1. The CDR3, as DNA: TGTGCCAGCAGCTGGGGACAGGGCTACAATGAGCAGTTCTTC. This translates into CASSWGQGYNEQFF.